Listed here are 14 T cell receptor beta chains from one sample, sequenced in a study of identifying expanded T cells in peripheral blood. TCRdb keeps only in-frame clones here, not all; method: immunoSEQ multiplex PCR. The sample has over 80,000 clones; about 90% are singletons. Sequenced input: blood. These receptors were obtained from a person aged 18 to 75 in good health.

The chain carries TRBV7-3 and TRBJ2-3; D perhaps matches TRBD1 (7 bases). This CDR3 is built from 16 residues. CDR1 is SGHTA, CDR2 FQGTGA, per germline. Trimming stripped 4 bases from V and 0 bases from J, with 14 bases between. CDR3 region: CASSSGGSTSTDTQYF. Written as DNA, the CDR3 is TGTGCCAGCAGCTCAGGGGGGAGTACTAGCACAGATACGCAGTATTTT.

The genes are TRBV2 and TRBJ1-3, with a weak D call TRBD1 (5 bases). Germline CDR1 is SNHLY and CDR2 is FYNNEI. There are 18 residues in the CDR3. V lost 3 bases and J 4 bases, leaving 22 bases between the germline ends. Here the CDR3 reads CASSDEVQAGDGGNTIYF. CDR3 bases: TGTGCCAGCAGTGACGAGGTTCAGGCGGGGGATGGCGGAAACACCATATATTTT. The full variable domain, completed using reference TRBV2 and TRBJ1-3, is EPEVTQTPSHQVTQMGQEVILRCVPISNHLYFYWYRQILGQKVEFLVSFYNNEISEKSEIFDDQFSVERPDGSNFTLKIRSTKLEDSAMYFCASSDEVQAGDGGNTIYFGEGSWLTVV.

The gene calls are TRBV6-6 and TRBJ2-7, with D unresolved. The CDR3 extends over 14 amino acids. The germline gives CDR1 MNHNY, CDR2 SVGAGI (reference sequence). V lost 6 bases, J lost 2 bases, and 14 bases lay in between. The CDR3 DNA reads TGTGCCAGCAGCTTGACAACTACCACCTACGAGCAGTACTTC. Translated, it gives CASSLTTTTYEQYF.

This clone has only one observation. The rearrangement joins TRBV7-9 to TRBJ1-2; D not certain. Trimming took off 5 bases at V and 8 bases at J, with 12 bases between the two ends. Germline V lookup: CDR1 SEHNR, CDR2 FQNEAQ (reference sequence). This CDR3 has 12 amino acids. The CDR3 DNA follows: TGTGCCAGCAGCCATGAGAAAGGAGGCTACACCTTC. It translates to CASSHEKGGYTF.

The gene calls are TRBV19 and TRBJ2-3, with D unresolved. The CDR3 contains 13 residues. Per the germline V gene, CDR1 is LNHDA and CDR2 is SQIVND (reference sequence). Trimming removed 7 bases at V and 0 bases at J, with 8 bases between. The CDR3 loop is CASKWASTDTQYF. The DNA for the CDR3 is TGTGCCAGTAAGTGGGCGAGCACAGATACGCAGTATTTT. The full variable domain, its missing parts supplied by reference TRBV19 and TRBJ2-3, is DGGITQSPKYLFRKEGQNVTLSCEQNLNHDAMYWYRQDPGQGLRLIYYSQIVNDFQKGDIAEGYSVSREKKESFPLTVTSAQKNPTAFYLCASKWASTDTQYFGPGTRLTVL.

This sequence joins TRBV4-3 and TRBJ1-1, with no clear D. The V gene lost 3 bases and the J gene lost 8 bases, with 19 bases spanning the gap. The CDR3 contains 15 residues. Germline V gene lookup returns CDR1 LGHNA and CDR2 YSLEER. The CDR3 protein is CASSQDRTGRAEAFF. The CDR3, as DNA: TGCGCCAGCAGCCAGGACCGGACTGGTAGAGCCGAAGCTTTCTTT.

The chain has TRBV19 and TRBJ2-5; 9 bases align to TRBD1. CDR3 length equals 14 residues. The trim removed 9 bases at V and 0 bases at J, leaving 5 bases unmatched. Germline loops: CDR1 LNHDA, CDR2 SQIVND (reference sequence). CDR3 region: CASRTGAHQETQYF. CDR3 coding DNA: TGTGCCAGCAGGACAGGGGCTCACCAAGAGACCCAGTACTTC. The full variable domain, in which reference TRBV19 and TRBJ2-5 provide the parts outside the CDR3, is DGGITQSPKYLFRKEGQNVTLSCEQNLNHDAMYWYRQDPGQGLRLIYYSQIVNDFQKGDIAEGYSVSREKKESFPLTVTSAQKNPTAFYLCASRTGAHQETQYFGPGTRLLVL.

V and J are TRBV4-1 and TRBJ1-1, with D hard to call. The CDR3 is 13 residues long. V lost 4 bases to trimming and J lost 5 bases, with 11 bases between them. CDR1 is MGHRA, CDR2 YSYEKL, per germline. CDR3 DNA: TGCGCCAGCAGCCCTGGAGGTGGGACTGAAGCTTTCTTT. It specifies CASSPGGGTEAFF.

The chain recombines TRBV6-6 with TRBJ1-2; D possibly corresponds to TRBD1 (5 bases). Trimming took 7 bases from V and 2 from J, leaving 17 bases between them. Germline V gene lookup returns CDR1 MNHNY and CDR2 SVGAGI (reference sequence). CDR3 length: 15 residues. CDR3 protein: CASKPTGTENYGYTF. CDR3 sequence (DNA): TGTGCCAGCAAACCCACCGGGACGGAAAACTATGGCTACACCTTC.

CDR3 in amino acids: CASLAGELNIQYF. The CDR3 bases are TGTGCCAGCTTGGCGGGGGAGCTTAACATTCAGTACTTC. V usage is TRBV6-6 and J usage is TRBJ2-4, with 7 bases identical to TRBD2. Looked up from germline, CDR1 is MNHNY and CDR2 is SVGAGI (reference sequence). The CDR3 length is 13 residues. V gave up 8 bases and J gave up 7 bases; unmatched junction bases: 8.

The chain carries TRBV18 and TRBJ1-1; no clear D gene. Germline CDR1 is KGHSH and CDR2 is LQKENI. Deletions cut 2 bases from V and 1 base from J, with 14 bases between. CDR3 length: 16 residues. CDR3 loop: CASSPASGPQNTEAFF. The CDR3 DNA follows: TGTGCCAGCTCACCAGCTTCGGGCCCTCAGAACACTGAAGCTTTCTTT.

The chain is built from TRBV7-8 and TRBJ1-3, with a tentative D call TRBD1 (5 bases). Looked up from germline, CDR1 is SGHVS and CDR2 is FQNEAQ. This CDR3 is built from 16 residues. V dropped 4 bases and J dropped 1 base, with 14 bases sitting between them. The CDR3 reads CASSSRGRGSGNTIYF. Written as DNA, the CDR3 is TGTGCCAGCAGCTCCCGGGGGAGGGGTTCTGGAAACACCATATATTTT.

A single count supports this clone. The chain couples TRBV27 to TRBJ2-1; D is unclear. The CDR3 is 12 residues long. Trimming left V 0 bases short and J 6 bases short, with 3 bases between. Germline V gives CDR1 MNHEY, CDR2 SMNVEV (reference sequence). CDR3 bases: TGTGCCAGCAGTTTATCTGGCAATGAGCAGTTCTTC. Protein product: CASSLSGNEQFF.

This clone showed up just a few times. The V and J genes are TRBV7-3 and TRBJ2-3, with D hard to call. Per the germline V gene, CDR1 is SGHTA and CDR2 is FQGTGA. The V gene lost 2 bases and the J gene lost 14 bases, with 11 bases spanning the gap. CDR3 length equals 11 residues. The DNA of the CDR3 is TGTGCCAGCAGCTTACCGCCCCTAATGTATTTT. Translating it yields CASSLPPLMYF.